This T cell receptor beta chain appears in the sequencing data of a study of memory CD4+ T cells and cytomegalovirus serostatus. This clone was observed a few times. TCRdb's table, derived via immunoSEQ multiplex PCR, lists solely in-frame clones and lacks some. This table has around 60,000 clones, roughly 84% appearing once. The sort gate was single viable CD3+CD4+CD8-CD45RO+ cells for memory CD4+ T cells. Per germline, CDR1 SGHNT and CDR2 YYREEE (reference sequence). This CDR3 has 16 residues. V dropped 4 bases and J dropped 0 bases, with 14 bases sitting between them. The sequence was collected from an adult in good health and CMV-seronegative. Some clones in this sample may be carry-over from other donors' samples. The chain uses TRBV5-4 and TRBJ1-3; D is undetermined. Sequenced sample: memory CD4+ T cells from blood. CDR3 in DNA: TGTGCCAGCAGCCCCGCCGGACTCAACTCTGGAAACACCATATATTTT. It encodes CASSPAGLNSGNTIYF.